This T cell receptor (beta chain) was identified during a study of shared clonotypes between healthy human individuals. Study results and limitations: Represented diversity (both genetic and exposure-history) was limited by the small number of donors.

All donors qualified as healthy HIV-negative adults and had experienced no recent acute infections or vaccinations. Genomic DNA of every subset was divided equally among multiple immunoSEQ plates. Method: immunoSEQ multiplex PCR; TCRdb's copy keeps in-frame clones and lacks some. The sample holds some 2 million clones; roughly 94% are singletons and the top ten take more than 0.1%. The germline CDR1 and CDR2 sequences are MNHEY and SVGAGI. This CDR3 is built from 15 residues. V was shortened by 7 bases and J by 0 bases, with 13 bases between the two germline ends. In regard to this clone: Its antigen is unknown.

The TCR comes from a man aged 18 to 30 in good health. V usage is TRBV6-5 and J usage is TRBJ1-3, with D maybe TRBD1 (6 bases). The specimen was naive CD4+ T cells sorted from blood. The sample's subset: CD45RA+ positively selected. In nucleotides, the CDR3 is TGTGCCAGCAAGCTGGACAGCGTCTCTGGAAACACCATATATTTT. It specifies CASKLDSVSGNTIYF.